This record concerns one T cell receptor (beta chain) sequence. The data were taken from a study of blood T cell repertoires in COVID-19. Germline V gene data show CDR1 as MGHDK and CDR2 as SYGVNS. The CDR3 covers 16 residues. Trimming took off 3 bases at V and 8 bases at J, with 19 bases between the two ends. Only in-frame clones appear in the TCRdb table, and some are missing; sequencing was by immunoSEQ multiplex PCR. The table includes about 250,000 clones, approximately 86% detected once. Sequenced material: PBMCs or T cells enriched from blood (not recorded which). The rearrangement uses TRBV25-1 and TRBJ1-4; tentatively, D is TRBD1 (5 bases). This receptor was taken from a woman in her twenties or thirties with acute COVID-19. The CDR3 DNA sequence: TGTGCCAGCAGTGACCCCCAGGAGGGGTTAGACGAAAAACTGTTTTTT. Amino acid sequence: CASSDPQEGLDEKLFF.